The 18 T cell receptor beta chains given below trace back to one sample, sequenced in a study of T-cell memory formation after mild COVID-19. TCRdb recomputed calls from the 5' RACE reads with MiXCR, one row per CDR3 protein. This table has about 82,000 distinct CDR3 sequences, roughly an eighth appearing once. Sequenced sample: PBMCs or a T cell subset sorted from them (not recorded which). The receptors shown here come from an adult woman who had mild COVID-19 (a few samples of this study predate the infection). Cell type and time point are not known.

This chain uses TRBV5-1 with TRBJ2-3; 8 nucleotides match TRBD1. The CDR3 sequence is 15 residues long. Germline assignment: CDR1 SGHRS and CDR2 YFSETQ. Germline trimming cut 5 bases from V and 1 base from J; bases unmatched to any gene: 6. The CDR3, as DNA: TGCGCCAGCAGGTCGGACAGGGAGGGCACAGATACGCAGTATTTT. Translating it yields CASRSDREGTDTQYF. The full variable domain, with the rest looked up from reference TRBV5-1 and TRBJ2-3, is KAGVTQTPRYLIKTRGQQVTLSCSPISGHRSVSWYQQTPGQGLQFLFEYFSETQRNKGNFPGRFSGRQFSNSRSEMNVSTLELGDSALYLCASRSDREGTDTQYFGPGTRLTVL.

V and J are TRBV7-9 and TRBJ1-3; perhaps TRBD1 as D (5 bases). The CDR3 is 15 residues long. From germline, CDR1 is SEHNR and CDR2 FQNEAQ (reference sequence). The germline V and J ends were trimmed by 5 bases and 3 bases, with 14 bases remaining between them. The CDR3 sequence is CASSQLDSFGNTIYF. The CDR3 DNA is TGTGCCAGCAGCCAACTAGACAGTTTTGGAAACACCATATATTTT.

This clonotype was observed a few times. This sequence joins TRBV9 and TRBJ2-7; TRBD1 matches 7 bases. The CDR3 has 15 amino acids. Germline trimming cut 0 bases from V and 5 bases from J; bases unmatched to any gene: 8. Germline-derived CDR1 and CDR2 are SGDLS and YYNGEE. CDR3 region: CASSVAGTGDDEQYF. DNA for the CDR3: TGTGCCAGCAGCGTAGCCGGTACAGGGGACGACGAGCAGTACTTC.

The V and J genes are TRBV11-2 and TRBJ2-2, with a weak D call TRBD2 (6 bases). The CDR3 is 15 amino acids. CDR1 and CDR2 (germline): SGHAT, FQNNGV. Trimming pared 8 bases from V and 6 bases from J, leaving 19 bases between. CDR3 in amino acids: CASFMGGASAGELFF. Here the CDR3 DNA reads TGTGCCAGCTTTATGGGCGGGGCGTCCGCCGGGGAGCTGTTTTTT.

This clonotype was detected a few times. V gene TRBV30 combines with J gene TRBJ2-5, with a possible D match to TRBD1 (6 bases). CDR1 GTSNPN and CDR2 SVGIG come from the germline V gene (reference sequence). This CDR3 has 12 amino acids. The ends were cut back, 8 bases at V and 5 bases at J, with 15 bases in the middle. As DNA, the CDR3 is TGTGCCCTCTGGGACATCGGGGAGACCCAGTACTTC. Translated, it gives CALWDIGETQYF. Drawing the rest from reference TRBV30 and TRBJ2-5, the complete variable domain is SQTIHQWPATLVQPVGSPLSLECTVEGTSNPNLYWYRQAAGRGLQLLFYSVGIGQISSEVPQNLSASRPQDRQFILSSKKLLLSDSGFYLCALWDIGETQYFGPGTRLLVL.

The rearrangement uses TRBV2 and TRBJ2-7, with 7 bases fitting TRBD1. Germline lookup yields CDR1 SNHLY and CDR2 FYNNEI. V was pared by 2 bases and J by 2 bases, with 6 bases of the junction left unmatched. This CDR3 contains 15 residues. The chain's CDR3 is CASSETAGGPYEQYF. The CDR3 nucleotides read TGTGCCAGCAGTGAAACTGCAGGGGGACCCTACGAGCAGTACTTC.

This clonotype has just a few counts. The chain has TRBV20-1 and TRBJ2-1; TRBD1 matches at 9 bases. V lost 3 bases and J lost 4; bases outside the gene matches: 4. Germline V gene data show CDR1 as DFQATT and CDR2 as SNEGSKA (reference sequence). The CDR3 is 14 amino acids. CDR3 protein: CSARDRGSYNEQFF. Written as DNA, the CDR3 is TGCAGTGCTAGGGACAGGGGATCATACAATGAGCAGTTCTTC.

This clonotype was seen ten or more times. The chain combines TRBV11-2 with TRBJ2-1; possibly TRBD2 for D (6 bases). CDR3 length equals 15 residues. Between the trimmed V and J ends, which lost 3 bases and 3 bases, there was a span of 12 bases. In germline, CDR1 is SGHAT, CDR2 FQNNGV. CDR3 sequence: CASSFGGGYYNEQFF. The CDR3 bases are TGTGCCAGCAGCTTTGGGGGAGGCTACTACAATGAGCAGTTCTTC.

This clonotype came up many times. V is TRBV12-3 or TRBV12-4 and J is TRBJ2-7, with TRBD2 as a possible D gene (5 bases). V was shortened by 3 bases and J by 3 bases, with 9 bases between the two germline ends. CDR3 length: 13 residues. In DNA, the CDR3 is TGTGCCAGCAGTTTGGGAGCCAGCTACGAGCAGTACTTC. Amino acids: CASSLGASYEQYF.

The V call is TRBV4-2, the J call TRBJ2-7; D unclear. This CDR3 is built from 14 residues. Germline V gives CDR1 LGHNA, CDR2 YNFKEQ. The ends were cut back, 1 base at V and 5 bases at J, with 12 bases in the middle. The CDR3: CASSQGWAADEQYF. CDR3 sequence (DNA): TGTGCCAGCAGCCAAGGTTGGGCCGCGGACGAGCAGTACTTC.

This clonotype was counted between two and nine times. The CDR3 here is CSAPSGKGSYNEQFF. CDR3 coding DNA: TGCAGTGCCCCCTCGGGGAAGGGCTCCTACAATGAGCAGTTCTTC. The rearrangement joins TRBV20-1 to TRBJ2-1; possible D gene TRBD2, 5 bases. The CDR3 is 15 amino acids. V was shortened by 6 bases and J by 0 bases, with 15 bases between the two germline ends. Germline loops: CDR1 DFQATT, CDR2 SNEGSKA (reference sequence).

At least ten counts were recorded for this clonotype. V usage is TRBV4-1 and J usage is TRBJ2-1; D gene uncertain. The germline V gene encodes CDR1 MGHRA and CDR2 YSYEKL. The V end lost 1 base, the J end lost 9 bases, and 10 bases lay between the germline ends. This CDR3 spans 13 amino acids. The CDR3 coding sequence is TGCGCCAGCAGCCAAGTTGGGCAAGGTGAGCAGTTCTTC. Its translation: CASSQVGQGEQFF.

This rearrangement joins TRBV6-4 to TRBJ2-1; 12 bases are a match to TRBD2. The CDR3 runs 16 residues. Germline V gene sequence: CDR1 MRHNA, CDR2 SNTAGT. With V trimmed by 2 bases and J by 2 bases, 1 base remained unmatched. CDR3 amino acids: CASSDLAGGPYNEQFF. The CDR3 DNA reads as TGTGCCAGCAGTGACCTAGCGGGAGGGCCCTACAATGAGCAGTTCTTC.

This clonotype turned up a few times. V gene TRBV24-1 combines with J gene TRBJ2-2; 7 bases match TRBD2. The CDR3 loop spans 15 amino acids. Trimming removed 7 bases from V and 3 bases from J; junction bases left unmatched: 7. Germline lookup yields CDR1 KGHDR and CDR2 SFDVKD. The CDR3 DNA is TGTGCCACCAGCCAGACTAGCTTGGACACCGGGGAGCTGTTTTTT. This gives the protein CATSQTSLDTGELFF.

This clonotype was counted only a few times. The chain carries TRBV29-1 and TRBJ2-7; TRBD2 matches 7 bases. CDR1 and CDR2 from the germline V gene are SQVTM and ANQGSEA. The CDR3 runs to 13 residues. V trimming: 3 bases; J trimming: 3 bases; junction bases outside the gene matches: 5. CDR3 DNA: TGCAGCGTTGATAGTGGGGGGGGCTACGAGCAGTACTTC. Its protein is CSVDSGGGYEQYF.

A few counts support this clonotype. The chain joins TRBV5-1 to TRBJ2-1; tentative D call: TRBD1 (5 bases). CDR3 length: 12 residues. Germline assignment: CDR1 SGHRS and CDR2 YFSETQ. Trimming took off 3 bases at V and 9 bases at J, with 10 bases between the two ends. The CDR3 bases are TGCGCCAGCAGCTCGTCTAGGGGTGAGCAGTTCTTC. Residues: CASSSSRGEQFF.

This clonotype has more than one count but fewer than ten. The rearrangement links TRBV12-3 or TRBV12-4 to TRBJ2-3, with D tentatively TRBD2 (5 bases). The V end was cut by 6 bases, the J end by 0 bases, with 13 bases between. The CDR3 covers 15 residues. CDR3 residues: CASSQRLFSTDTQYF. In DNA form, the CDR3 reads TGTGCCAGCAGCCAACGACTATTTAGCACAGATACGCAGTATTTT.

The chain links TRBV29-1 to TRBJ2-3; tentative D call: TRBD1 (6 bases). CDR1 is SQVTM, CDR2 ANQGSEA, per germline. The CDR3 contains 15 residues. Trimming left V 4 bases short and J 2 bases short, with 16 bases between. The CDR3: CSVVDWDTDTDTQYF. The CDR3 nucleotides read TGCAGCGTTGTGGATTGGGACACCGACACAGATACGCAGTATTTT.